The clone carrying this TCR beta chain was detected only once. The sample belongs to a study of blood T cell repertoires in COVID-19. CDR1 is MNHEY and CDR2 is SMNVEV in the germline V gene (reference sequence). The CDR3 length is 16 residues. The V and J ends lost 6 bases and 1 base, in that order; junction bases with no gene match: 9. Authors' methods: Estimated nucleated cell counts came from reference gene primer amplification. The repertoire was sequenced with immunoSEQ multiplex PCR; TCRdb's copy has only in-frame clones and lacks some. V and J calls plus clone size are reproduced from that table; the DNA served to infer D and trimming. The repertoire holds 250,000 to 350,000 clones, with around 89% as singletons.

This rearrangement joins TRBV27 to TRBJ1-5; 7 bases match TRBD1. The TCR comes from a woman aged 18-29 years with acute COVID-19. The sample comprised PBMCs or T cells enriched from blood (not recorded which). The CDR3 spells CASRTTGKGSNQPQHF. CDR3 DNA sequence: TGTGCCAGCAGGACGACAGGGAAAGGAAGCAATCAGCCCCAGCATTTT.